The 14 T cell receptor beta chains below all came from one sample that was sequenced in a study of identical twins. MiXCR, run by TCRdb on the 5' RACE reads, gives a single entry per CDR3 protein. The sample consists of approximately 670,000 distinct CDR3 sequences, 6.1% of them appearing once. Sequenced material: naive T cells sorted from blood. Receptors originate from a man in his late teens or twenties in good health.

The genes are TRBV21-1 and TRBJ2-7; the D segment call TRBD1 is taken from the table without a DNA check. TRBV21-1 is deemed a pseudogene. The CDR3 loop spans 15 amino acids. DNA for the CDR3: TGTGCCAGCAGCATCCCGACAGGGACCCTCTACGAGCAGTACGTC. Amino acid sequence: CASSIPTGTLYEQYV.

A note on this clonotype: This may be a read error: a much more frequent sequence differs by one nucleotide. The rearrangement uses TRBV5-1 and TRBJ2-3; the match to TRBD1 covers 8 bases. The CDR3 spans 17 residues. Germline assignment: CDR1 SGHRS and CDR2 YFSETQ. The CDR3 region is CASSALTGTGPTDTQFF. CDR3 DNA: TGCGCCAGCAGCGCCCTAACCGGGACAGGCCCCACAGATACGCAGTTTTTT.

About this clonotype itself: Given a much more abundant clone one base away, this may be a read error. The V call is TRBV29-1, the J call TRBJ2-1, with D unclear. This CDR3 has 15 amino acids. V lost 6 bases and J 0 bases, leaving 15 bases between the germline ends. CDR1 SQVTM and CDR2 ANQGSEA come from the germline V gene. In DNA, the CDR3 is TGCAGCGTCCCCCGGATGGAGAGCTCCTACAATGAGCAGTTCTTC. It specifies CSVPRMESSYNEQFF.

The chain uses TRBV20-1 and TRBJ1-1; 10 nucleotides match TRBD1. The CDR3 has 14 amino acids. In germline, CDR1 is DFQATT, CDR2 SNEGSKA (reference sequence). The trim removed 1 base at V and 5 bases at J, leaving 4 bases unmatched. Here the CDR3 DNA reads TGCAGTGCTAGAGCGACAGGGGGCTTGACTGAAGCTTTCTTT. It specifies CSARATGGLTEAFF.

DNA of the CDR3: TGTGCCAGCAGTTTGGGGAACAGGGATGGCTACACCTTC. It encodes CASSLGNRDGYTF. This chain joins TRBV27 and TRBJ1-2, with D perhaps matching TRBD1 (6 bases). This CDR3 has 13 amino acids. V was shortened by 3 bases and J by 6 bases, with 11 bases between the two germline ends. The germline gives CDR1 MNHEY, CDR2 SMNVEV (reference sequence).

This CDR3 is CASSQVKRELETQYF. CDR3 sequence (DNA): TGTGCCAGCAGCCAAGTCAAGCGGGAGCTAGAGACCCAGTACTTC. The chain employs TRBV14 and TRBJ2-5; 8 bases align to TRBD2. CDR3 length: 15 amino acids. Germline V CDR1 and CDR2: SGHDN, FVKESK. With V trimmed by 1 base and J by 4 bases, 5 bases remained unmatched. The full variable domain, in which reference TRBV14 and TRBJ2-5 provide the parts outside the CDR3, is EAGVTQFPSHSVIEKGQTVTLRCDPISGHDNLYWYRRVMGKEIKFLLHFVKESKQDESGMPNNRFLAERTGGTYSTLKVQPAELEDSGVYFCASSQVKRELETQYFGPGTRLLVL.

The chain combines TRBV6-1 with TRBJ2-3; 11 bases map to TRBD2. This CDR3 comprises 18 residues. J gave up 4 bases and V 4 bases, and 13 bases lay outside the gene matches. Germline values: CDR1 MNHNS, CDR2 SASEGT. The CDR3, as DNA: TGTGCCAGCAGTGCGCTAGCGGGAGGCGGAGTCAGGTCAGATACGCAGTATTTT. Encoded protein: CASSALAGGGVRSDTQYF.

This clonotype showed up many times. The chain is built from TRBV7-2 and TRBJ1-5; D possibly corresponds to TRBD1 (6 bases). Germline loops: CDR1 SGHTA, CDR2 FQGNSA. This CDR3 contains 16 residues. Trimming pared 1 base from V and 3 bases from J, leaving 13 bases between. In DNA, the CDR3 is TGTGCCAGCAGCTTAGTTGGGGGACAAGACAATCAGCCCCAGCATTTT. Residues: CASSLVGGQDNQPQHF.

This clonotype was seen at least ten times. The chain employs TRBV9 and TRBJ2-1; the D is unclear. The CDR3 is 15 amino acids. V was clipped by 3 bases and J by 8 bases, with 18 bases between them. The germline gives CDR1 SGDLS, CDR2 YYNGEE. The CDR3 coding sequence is TGTGCCAGCAGCGGACCCCCCTTACTATGGGATGAGCAGTTCTTC. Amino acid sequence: CASSGPPLLWDEQFF.

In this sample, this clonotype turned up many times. CDR3 residues: CSVEGGLAGGSSYNEQFF. In nucleotides, the CDR3 is TGCAGCGTTGAGGGGGGACTAGCGGGAGGAAGCTCCTACAATGAGCAGTTCTTC. The rearrangement uses TRBV29-1 and TRBJ2-1; 15 nucleotides line up with TRBD2. With 3 bases clipped from V and 0 bases from J, the junction kept 6 bases outside the gene matches. Germline CDR1 reads SQVTM; CDR2 reads ANQGSEA. This CDR3 comprises 18 residues.

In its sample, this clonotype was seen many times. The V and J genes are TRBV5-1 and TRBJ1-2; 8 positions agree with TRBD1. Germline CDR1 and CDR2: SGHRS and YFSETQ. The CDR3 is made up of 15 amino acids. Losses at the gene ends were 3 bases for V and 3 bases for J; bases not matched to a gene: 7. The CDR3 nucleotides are TGCGCCAGCAGCTCGGGGGCAGGGGGCGACTATGGCTACACCTTC. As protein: CASSSGAGGDYGYTF.

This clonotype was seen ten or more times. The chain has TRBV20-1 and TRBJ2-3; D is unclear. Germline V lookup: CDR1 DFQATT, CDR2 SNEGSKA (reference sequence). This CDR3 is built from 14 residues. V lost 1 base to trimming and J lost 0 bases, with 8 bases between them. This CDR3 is CSARGSTSTDTQYF. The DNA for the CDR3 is TGCAGTGCTAGAGGGTCCACTAGCACAGATACGCAGTATTTT.

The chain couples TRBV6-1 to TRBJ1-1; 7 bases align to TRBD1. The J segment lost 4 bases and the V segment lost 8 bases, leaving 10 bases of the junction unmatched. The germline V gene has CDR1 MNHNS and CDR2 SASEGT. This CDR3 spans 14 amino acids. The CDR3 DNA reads TGTGCCAGCTGGAACAGGGACAGTCGCACTGAAGCTTTCTTT. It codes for CASWNRDSRTEAFF.

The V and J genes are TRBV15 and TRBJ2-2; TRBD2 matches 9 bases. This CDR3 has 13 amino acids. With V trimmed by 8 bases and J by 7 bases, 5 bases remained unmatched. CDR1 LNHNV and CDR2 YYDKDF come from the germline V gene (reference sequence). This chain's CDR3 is CATAKREVGELFF. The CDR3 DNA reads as TGTGCCACCGCGAAGCGGGAGGTCGGGGAGCTGTTTTTT.